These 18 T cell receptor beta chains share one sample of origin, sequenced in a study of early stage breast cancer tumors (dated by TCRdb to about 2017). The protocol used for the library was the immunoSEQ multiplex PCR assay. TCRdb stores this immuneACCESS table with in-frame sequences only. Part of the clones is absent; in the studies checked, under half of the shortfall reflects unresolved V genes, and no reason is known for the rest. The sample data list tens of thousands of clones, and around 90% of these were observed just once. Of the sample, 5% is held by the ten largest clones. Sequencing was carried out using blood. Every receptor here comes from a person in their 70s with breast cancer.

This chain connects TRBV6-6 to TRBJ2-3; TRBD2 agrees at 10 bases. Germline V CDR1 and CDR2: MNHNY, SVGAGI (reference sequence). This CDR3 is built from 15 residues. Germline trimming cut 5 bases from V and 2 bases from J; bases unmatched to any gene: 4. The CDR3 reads CASSRTSGNTDTQYF. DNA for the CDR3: TGTGCCAGCAGTCGGACTAGCGGCAACACAGATACGCAGTATTTT.

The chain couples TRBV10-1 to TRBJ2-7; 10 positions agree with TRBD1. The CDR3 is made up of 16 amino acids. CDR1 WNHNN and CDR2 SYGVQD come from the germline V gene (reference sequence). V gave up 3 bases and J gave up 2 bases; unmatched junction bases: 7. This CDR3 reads CASSDTGTGDPYEQYF. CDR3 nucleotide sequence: TGCGCCAGCAGTGACACAGGGACAGGGGACCCCTACGAGCAGTACTTC.

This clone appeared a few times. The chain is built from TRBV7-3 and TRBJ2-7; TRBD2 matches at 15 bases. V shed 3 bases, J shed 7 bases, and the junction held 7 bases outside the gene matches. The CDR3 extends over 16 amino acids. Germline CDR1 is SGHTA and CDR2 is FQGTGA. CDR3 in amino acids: CASSFGGGLAGGEQYF. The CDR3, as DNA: TGTGCCAGCAGCTTTGGCGGGGGACTAGCGGGAGGTGAGCAGTACTTC.

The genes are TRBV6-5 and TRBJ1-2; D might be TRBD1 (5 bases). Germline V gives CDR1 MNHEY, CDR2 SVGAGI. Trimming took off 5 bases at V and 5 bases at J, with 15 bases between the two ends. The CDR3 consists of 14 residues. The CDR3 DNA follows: TGTGCCAGCAGTCCCGGACAAGGAAGGTATGGCTACACCTTC. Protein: CASSPGQGRYGYTF.

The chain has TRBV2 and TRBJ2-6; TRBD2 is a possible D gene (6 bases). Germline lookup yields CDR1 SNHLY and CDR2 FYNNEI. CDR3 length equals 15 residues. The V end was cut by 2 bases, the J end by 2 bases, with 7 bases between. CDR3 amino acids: CASSETGAGANVLTF. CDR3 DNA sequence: TGTGCCAGCAGTGAAACGGGGGCTGGGGCCAACGTCCTGACTTTC.

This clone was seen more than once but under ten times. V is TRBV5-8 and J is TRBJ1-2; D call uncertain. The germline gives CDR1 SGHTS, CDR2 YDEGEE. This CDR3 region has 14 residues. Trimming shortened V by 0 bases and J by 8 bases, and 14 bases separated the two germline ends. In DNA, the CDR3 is TGTGCCAGCAGCTTGGCGGCCCGGAGAGGGGGCTACACCTTC. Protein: CASSLAARRGGYTF.

The CDR3 protein is CSALDRANNEQFF. In DNA form, the CDR3 reads TGCAGCGCTTTGGACAGGGCTAACAATGAGCAGTTCTTC. This rearrangement joins TRBV29-1 to TRBJ2-1; TRBD1 matches 8 bases. The CDR3 loop spans 13 amino acids. Germline V CDR1 and CDR2: SQVTM, ANQGSEA. The ends lost 7 bases at V and 5 bases at J; junction bases unmatched: 7.

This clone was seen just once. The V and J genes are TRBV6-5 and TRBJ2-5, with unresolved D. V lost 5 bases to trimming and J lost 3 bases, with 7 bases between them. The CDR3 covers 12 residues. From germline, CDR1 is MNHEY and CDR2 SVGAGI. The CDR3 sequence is CASSIQKETQYF. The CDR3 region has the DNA TGTGCCAGCAGTATACAAAAAGAGACCCAGTACTTC.

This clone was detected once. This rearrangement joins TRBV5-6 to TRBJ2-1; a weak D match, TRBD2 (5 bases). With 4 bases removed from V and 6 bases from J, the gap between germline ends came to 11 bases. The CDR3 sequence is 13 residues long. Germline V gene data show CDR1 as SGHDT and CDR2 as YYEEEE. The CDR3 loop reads CASSRLNSNEQFF. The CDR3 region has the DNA TGTGCCAGCAGCCGACTAAATTCCAATGAGCAGTTCTTC.

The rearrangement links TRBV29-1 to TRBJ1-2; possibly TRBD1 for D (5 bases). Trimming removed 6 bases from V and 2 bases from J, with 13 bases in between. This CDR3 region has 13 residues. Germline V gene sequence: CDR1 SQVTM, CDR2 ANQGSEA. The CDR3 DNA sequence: TGCAGCGTCCGAATCCCAGGGAACTATGGCTACACCTTC. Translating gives CSVRIPGNYGYTF.

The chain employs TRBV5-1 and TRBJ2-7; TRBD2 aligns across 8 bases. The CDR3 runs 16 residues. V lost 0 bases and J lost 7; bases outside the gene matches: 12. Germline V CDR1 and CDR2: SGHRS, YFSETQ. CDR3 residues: CASSLDGGGSLREQYF. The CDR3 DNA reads TGCGCCAGCAGCTTGGATGGCGGGGGGTCCCTACGAGAGCAGTACTTC.

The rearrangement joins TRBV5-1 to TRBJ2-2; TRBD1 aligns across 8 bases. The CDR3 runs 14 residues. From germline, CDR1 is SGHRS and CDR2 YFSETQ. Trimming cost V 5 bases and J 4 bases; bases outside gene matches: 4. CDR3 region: CASSLTGVTGELFF. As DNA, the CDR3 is TGCGCCAGCAGTTTGACAGGGGTCACCGGGGAGCTGTTTTTT.

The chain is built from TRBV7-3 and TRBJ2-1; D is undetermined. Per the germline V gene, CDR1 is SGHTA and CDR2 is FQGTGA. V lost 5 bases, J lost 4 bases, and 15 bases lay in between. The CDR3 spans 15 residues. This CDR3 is CASSARGGTYNEQFF. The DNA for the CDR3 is TGTGCCAGCAGCGCCCGAGGTGGCACTTACAATGAGCAGTTCTTC.

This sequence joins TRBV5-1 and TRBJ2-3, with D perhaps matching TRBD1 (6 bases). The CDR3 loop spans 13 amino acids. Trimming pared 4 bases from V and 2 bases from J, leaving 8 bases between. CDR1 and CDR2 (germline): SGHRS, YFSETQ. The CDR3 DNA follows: TGCGCCAGCAGCGGGGGCTACACAGATACGCAGTATTTT. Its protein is CASSGGYTDTQYF.

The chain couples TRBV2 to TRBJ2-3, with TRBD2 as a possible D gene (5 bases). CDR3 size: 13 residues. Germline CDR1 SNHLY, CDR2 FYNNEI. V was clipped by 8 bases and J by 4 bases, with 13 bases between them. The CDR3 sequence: CASDYNEPDTQYF. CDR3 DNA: TGTGCCAGCGACTACAACGAGCCAGATACGCAGTATTTT.

CDR3 bases: TGTGCCAGCAGATTCGGGGGGGATGTTGAAAAACTGTTTTTT. This encodes CASRFGGDVEKLFF. The chain employs TRBV11-2 and TRBJ1-4, with a weak D call TRBD1 (5 bases). CDR3 length equals 14 residues. CDR1 is SGHAT and CDR2 is FQNNGV in the germline V gene. V was clipped by 6 bases and J by 7 bases, with 15 bases between them.

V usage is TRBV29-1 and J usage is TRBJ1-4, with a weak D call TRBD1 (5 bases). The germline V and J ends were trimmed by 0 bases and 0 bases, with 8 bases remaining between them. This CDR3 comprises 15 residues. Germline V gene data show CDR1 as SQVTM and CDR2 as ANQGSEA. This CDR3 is CSVEDTGSTNEKLFF. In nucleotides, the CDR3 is TGCAGCGTTGAAGATACAGGATCAACTAATGAAAAACTGTTTTTT.

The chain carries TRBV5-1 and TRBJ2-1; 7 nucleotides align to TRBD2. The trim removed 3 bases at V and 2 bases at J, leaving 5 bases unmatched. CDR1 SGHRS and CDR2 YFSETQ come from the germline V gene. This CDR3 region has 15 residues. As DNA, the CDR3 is TGCGCCAGCAGCTCAAGCGGGGCTACCTACAATGAGCAGTTCTTC. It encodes CASSSSGATYNEQFF.